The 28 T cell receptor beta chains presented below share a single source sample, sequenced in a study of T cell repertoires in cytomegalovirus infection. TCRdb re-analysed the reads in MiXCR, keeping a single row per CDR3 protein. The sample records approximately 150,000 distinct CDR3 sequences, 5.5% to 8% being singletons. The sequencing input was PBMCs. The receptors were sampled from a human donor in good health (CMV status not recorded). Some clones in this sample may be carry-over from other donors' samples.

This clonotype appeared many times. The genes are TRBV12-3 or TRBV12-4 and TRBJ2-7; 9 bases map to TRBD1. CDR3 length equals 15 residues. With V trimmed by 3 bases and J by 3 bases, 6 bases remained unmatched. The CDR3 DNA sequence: TGTGCCAGCAGTTTCGGACAGGGGCAGATCTACGAGCAGTACTTC. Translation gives CASSFGQGQIYEQYF.

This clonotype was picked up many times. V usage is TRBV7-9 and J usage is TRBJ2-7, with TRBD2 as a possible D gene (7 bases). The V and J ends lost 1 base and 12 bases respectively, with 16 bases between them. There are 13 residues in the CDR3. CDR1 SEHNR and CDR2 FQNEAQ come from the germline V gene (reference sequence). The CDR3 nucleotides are TGTGCCAGCAGCTTAGGGGAGGGGGTGCAACCGTACTTC. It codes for CASSLGEGVQPYF.

The CDR3 here is CASSVDLRGSWDEQFF. The CDR3 DNA reads TGTGCCAGCAGCGTAGACTTGCGGGGGAGCTGGGATGAGCAGTTCTTC. V is TRBV9 and J is TRBJ2-1; 7 nucleotides align to TRBD2. The germline gives CDR1 SGDLS, CDR2 YYNGEE. With 0 bases clipped from V and 8 bases from J, the junction kept 11 bases outside the gene matches. The CDR3 is 16 residues long.

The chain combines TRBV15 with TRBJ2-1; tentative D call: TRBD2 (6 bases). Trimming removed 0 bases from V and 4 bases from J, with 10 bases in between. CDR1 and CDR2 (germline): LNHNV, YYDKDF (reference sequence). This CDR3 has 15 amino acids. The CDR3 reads CATSRDSGSYNEQFF. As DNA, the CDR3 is TGTGCCACCAGCAGAGATAGCGGCTCGTACAATGAGCAGTTCTTC.

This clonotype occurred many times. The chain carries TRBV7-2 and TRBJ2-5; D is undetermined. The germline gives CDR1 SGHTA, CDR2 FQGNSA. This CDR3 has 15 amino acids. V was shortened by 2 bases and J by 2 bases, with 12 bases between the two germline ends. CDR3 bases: TGTGCCAGCAGCTTATACGTGGGATATCAAGAGACCCAGTACTTC. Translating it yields CASSLYVGYQETQYF.

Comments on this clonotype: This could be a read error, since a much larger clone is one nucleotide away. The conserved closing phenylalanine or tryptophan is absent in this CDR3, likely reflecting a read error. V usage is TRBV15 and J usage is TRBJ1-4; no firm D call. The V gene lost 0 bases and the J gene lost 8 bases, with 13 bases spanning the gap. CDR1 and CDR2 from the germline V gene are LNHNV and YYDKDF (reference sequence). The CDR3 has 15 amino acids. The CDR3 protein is CATSRDSRVGEKLFY. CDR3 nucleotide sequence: TGTGCCACCAGCAGAGATTCAAGGGTGGGGGAAAAACTGTTTTAT.

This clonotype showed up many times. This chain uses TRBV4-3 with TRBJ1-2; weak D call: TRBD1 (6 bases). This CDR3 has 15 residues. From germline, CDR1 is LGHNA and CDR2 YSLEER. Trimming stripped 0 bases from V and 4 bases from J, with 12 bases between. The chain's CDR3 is CASSQETGAGYGYTF. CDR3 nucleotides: TGCGCCAGCAGCCAAGAGACGGGGGCGGGCTATGGCTACACCTTC.

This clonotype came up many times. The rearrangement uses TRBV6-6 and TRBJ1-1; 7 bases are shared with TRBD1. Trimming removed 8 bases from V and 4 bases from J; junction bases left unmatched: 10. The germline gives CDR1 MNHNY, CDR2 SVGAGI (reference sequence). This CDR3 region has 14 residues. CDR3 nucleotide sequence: TGTGCCAGCTCAGGGGCAGGGGGAGGCACTGAAGCTTTCTTT. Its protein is CASSGAGGGTEAFF.

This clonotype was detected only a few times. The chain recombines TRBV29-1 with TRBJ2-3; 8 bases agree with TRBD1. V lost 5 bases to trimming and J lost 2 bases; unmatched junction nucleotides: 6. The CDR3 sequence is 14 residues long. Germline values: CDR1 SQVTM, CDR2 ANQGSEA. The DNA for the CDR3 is TGCAGCGTTAACAGGGGGACTCCCACAGATACGCAGTATTTT. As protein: CSVNRGTPTDTQYF.

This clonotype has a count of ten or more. This chain's CDR3 is CASSLPGQGHYGYTF. Written as DNA, the CDR3 is TGTGCCAGCAGCCTGCCGGGACAGGGACACTATGGCTACACCTTC. This chain links TRBV7-2 with TRBJ1-2; 9 bases are shared with TRBD1. CDR1 is SGHTA, CDR2 FQGNSA, per germline. This CDR3 has 15 residues. Germline trimming cut 5 bases from V and 3 bases from J; bases unmatched to any gene: 7. Together with reference TRBV7-2 and TRBJ1-2, the CDR3 gives the full variable domain: GAGVSQSPSNKVTEKGKDVELRCDPISGHTALYWYRQSLGQGLEFLIYFQGNSAPDKSGLPSDRFSAERTGGSVSTLTIQRTQQEDSAVYLCASSLPGQGHYGYTFGSGTRLTVV.

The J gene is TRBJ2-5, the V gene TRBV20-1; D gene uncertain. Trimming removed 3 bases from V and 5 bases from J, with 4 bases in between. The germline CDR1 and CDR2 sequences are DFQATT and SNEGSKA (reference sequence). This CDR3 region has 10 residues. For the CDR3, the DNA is TGCAGTGCTAGTGTTGAGACCCAGTACTTC. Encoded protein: CSASVETQYF.

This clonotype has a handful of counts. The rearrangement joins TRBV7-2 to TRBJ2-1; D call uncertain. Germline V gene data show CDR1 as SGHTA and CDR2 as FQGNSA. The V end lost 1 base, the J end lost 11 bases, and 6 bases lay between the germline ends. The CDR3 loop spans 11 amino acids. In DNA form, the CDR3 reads TGTGCCAGCAGCTTAGAGAATAAGCAGTTCTTC. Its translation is CASSLENKQFF.

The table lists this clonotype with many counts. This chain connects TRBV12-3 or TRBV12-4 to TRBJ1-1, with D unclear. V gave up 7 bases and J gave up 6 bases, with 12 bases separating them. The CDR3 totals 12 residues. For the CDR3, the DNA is TGTGCCAGCAACCCCGGACCGGCTGAAGCTTTCTTT. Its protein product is CASNPGPAEAFF.

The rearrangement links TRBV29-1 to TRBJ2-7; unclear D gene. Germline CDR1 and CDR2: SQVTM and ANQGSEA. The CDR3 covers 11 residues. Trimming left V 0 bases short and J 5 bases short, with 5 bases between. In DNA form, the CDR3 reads TGCAGCGTTGAAGAAGGGCACGAGCAGTACTTC. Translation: CSVEEGHEQYF.

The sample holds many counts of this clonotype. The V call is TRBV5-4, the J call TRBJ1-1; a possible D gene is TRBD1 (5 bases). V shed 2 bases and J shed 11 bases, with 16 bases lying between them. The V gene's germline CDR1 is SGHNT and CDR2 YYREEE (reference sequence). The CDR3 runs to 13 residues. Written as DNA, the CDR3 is TGTGCCAGCAGCTTAGTCGGTTATCCAGGGGCTTTCTTT. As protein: CASSLVGYPGAFF.

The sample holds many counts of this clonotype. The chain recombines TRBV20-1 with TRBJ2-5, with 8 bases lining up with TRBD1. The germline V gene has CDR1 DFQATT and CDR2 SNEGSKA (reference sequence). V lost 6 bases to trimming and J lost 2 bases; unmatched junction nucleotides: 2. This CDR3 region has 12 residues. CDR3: CSARTGQETQYF. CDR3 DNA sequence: TGCAGTGCCAGGACAGGGCAAGAGACCCAGTACTTC.

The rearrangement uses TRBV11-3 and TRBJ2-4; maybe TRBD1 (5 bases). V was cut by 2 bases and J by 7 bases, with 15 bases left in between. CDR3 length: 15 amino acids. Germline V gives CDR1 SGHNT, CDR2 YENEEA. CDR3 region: CASSLKPPPGNIQYF. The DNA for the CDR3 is TGTGCCAGCAGCTTAAAACCACCACCAGGGAACATTCAGTACTTC. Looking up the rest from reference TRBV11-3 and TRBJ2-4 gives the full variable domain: EAGVVQSPRYKIIEKKQPVAFWCNPISGHNTLYWYLQNLGQGPELLIRYENEEAVDDSQLPKDRFSAERLKGVDSTLKIQPAELGDSAVYLCASSLKPPPGNIQYFGAGTRLSVL.

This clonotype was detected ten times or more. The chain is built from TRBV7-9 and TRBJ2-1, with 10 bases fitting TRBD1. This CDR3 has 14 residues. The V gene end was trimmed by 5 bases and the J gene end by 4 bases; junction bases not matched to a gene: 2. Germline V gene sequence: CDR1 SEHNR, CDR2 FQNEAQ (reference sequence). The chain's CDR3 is CASSPDRGYNEQFF. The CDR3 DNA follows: TGTGCCAGCAGCCCGGACAGGGGGTACAATGAGCAGTTCTTC.

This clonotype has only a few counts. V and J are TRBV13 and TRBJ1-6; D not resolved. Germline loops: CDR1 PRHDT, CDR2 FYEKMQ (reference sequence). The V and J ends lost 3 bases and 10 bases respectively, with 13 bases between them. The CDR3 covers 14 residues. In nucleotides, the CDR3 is TGTGCCAGCAGCTTGGAGTGGGTGGAATCACCCCTCCACTTT. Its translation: CASSLEWVESPLHF.

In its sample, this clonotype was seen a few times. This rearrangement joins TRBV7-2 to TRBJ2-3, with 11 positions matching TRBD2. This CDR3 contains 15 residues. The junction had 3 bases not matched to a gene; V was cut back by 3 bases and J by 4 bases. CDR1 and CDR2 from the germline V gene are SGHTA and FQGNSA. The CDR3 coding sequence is TGTGCCAGCAGCTTGGTAGCGGGGGGGCCAGATACGCAGTATTTT. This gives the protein CASSLVAGGPDTQYF.

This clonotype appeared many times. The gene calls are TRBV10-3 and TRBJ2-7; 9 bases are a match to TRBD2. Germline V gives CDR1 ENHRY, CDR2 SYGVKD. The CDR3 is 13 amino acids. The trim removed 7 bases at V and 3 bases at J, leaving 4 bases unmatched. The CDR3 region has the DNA TGTGCCATCATGATGACTAGCGGCTACGAGCAGTACTTC. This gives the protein CAIMMTSGYEQYF.

The CDR3 DNA reads as TGTGCCAGCAGTTACCCCCTGAGCAGTGGAGATACGCAGTATTTT. Translating gives CASSYPLSSGDTQYF. The chain combines TRBV6-2 or TRBV6-3 with TRBJ2-3; D unresolved. The length of the CDR3 is 15 residues. Deletions cut 2 bases from V and 5 bases from J, with 14 bases between. Germline assignment: CDR1 MNHEY and CDR2 SVGEGT.

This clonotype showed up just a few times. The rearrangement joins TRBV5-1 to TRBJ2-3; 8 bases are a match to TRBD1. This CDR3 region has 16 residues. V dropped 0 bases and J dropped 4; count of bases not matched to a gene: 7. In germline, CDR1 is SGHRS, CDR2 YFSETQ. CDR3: CASSLAGQGGADTQYF. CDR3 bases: TGCGCCAGCAGCTTGGCAGGACAGGGAGGCGCAGATACGCAGTATTTT.

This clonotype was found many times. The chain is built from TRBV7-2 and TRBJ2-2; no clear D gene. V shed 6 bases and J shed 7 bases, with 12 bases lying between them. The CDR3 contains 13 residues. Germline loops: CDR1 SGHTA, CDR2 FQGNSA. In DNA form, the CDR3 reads TGTGCCAGCAGTCCAATTCTTCACGGGGAGCTGTTTTTT. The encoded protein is CASSPILHGELFF.

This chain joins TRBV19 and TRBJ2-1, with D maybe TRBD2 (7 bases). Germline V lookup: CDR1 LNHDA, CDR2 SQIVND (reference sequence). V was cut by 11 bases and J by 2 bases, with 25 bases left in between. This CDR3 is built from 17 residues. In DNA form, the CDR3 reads TGTGCCGCCAGTAGTATACGAAGGGGGGGGCCCTACAATGAGCAGTTCTTC. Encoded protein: CAASSIRRGGPYNEQFF.

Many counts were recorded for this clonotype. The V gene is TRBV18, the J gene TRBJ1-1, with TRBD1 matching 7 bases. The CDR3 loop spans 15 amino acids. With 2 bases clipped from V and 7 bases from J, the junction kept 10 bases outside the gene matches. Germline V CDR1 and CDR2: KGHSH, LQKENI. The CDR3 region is CASSPAGRGNFEAFF. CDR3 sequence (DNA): TGTGCCAGCTCACCAGCCGGCAGGGGGAATTTTGAAGCTTTCTTT.

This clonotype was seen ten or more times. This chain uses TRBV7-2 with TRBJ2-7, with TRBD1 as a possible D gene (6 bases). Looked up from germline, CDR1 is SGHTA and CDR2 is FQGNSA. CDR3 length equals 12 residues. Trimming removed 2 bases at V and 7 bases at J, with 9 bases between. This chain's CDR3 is CASSLQGYEQYF. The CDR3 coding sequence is TGTGCCAGCAGCTTACAGGGGTATGAGCAGTACTTC.

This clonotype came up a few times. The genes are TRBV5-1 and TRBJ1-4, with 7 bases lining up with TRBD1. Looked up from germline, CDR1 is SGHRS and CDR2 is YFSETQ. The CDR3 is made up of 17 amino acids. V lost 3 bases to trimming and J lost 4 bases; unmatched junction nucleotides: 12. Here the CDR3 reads CASSSEDRVRGNEKLFF. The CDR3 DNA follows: TGCGCCAGCAGCTCCGAAGACAGGGTCAGGGGTAATGAAAAACTGTTTTTT.